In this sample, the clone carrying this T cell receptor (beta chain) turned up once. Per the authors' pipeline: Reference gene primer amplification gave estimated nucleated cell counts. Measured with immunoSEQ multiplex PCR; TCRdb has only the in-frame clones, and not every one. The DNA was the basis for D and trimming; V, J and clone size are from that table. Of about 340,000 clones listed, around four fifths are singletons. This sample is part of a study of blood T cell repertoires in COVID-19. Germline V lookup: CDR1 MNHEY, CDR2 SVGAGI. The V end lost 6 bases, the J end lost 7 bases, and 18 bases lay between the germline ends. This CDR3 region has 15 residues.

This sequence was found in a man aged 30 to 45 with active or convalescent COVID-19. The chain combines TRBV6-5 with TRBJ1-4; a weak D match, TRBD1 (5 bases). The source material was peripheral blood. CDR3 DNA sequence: TGTGCCAGCAGGCCGTACGGGGGAAAGTCTGAAAAACTGTTTTTT. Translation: CASRPYGGKSEKLFF.